Sequencing of this T cell receptor beta chain was carried out in a study of CD8 T cells in ankylosing spondylitis. Generation of TCR beta libraries employed quantitative 5'-RACE incorporating molecular barcodes. TCRdb re-called the 5' RACE reads through MiXCR, storing one row per CDR3 protein. The sample shows roughly 300,000 distinct CDR3 sequences, 6.5% to 10% of them seen only once. This clonotype was picked up a small number of times. Its cognate antigen is unknown. General observations from the study: Seemingly distinctive of ankylosing spondylitis blood was a TCR beta motif formed by eight highly homologous variants. Reported data indicate significant enrichment of disease-linked clones within matched ankylosing spondylitis synovial fluid. Past studies reported some motif variants in reactive arthritis synovial fluid and blood.

CDR1 and CDR2 from the germline V gene are GTSNPN and SVGIG (reference sequence). V was cut by 4 bases and J by 1 base, with 10 bases left in between. The CDR3 extends over 13 amino acids. This chain links TRBV30 with TRBJ1-1; D not certain. The sequenced material came from blood, either unsorted or a sorted T cell fraction (not recorded which). The clonotype was recovered from a male donor with ankylosing spondylitis. The CDR3 spells CAWNIHGNTEAFF. The DNA of the CDR3 is TGTGCCTGGAACATCCACGGGAACACTGAAGCTTTCTTT.